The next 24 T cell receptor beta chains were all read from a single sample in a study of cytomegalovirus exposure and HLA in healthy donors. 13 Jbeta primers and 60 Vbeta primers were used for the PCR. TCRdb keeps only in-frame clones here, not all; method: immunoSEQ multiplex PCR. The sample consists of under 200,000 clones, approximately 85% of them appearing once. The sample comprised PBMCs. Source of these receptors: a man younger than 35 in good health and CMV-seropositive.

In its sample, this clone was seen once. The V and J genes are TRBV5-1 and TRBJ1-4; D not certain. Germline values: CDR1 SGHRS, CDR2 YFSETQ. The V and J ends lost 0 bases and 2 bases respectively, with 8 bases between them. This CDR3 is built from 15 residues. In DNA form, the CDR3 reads TGCGCCAGCAGCTTGGTAGGCGGGACTAATGAAAAACTGTTTTTT. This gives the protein CASSLVGGTNEKLFF.

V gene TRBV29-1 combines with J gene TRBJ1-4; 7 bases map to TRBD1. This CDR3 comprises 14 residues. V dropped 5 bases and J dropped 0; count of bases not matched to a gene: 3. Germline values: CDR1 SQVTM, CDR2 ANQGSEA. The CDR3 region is CSVRTGATNEKLFF. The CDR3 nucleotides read TGCAGCGTTAGGACAGGAGCAACTAATGAAAAACTGTTTTTT.

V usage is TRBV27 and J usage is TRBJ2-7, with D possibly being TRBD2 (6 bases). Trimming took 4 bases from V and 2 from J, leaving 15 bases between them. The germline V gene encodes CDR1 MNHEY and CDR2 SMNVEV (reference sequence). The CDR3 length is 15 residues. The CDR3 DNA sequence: TGTGCCAGCAGTTCCCCGGGACTCGAACCCTACGAGCAGTACTTC. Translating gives CASSSPGLEPYEQYF.

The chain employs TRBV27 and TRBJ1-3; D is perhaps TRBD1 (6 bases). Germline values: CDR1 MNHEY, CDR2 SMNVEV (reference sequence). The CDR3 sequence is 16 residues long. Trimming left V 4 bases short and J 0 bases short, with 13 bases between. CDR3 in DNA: TGTGCCAGCAGTTCTCCGACAGGACGCTCTGGAAACACCATATATTTT. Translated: CASSSPTGRSGNTIYF.

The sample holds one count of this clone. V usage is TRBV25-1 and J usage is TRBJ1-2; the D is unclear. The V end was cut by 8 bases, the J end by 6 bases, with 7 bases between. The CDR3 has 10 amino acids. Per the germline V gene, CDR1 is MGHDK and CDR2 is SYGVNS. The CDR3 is CASWQNGYTF. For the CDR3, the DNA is TGTGCCAGCTGGCAGAATGGCTACACCTTC.

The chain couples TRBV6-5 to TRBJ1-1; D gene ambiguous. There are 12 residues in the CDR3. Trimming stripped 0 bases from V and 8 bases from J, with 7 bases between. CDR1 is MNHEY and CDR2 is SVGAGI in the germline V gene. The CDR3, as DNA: TGTGCCAGCAGTTACTCGGGCAGCGAAGCTTTCTTT. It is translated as CASSYSGSEAFF.

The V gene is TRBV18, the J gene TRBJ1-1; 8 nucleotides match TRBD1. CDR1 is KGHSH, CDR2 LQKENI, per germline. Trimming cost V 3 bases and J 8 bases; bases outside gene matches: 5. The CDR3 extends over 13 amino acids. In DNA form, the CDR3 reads TGTGCCAGCTCACCCGGGACAGGAGAGGAAGCTTTCTTT. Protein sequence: CASSPGTGEEAFF.

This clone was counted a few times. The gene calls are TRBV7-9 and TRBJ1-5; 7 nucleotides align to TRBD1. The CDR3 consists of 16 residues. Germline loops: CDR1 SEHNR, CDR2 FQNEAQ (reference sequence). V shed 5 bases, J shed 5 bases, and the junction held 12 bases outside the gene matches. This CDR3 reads CASSPTGTARYQPQHF. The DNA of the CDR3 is TGTGCCAGCAGCCCCACGGGGACAGCTAGGTATCAGCCCCAGCATTTT. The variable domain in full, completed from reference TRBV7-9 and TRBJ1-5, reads DTGVSQNPRHKITKRGQNVTFRCDPISEHNRLYWYRQTLGQGPEFLTYFQNEAQLEKSRLLSDRFSAERPKGSFSTLEIQRTEQGDSAMYLCASSPTGTARYQPQHFGDGTRLSIL.

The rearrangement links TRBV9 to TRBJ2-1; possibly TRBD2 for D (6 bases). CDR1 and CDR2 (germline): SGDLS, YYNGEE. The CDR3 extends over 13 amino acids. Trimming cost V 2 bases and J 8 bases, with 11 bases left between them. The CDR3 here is CASSVRLGHEQFF. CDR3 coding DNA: TGTGCCAGCAGCGTCCGACTAGGCCATGAGCAGTTCTTC.

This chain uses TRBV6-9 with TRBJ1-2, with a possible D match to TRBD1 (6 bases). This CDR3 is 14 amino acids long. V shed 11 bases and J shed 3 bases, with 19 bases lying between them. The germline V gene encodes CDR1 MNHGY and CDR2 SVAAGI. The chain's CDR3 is CAGEQGPIDYGYTF. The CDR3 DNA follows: TGTGCCGGGGAACAGGGTCCGATTGACTATGGCTACACCTTC.

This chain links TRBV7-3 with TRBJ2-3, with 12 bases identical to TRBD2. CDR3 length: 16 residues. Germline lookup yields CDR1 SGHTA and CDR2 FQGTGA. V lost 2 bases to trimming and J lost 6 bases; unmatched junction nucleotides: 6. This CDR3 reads CASSLVGLAGGDTQYF. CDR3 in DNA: TGTGCCAGCAGCTTAGTGGGGCTAGCGGGAGGGGATACGCAGTATTTT. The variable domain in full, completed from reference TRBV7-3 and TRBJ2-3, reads GAGVSQTPSNKVTEKGKYVELRCDPISGHTALYWYRQSLGQGPEFLIYFQGTGAADDSGLPNDRFFAVRPEGSVSTLKIQRTERGDSAVYLCASSLVGLAGGDTQYFGPGTRLTVL.

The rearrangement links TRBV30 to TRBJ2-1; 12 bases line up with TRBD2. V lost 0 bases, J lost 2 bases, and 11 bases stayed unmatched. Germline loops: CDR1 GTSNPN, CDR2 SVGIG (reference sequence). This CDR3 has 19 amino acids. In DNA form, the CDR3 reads TGTGCCTGGAGTGTACGATCGGGGCTAGCGGGGGGGCCCTACAATGAGCAGTTCTTC. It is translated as CAWSVRSGLAGGPYNEQFF.

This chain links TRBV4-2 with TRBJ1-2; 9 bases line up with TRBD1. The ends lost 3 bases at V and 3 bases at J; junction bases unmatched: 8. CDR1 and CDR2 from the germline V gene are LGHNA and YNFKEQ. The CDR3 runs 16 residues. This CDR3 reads CASSHETGGAYYGYTF. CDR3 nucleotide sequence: TGTGCCAGCAGCCATGAAACAGGGGGCGCTTACTATGGCTACACCTTC.

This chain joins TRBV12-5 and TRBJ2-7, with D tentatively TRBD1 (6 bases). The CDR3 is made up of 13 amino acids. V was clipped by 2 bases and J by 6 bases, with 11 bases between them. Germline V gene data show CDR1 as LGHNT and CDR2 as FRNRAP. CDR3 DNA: TGTGCTAGTGGTTTGATACAGGGTGGCGAGCAGTACTTC. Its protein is CASGLIQGGEQYF.

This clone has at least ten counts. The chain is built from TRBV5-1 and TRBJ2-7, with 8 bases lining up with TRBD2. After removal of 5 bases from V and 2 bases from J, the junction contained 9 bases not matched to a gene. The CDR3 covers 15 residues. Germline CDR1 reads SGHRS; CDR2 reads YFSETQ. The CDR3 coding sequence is TGCGCCAGCAGGGATTTAGCGGGGAGCGCCTACGAGCAGTACTTC. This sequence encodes CASRDLAGSAYEQYF.

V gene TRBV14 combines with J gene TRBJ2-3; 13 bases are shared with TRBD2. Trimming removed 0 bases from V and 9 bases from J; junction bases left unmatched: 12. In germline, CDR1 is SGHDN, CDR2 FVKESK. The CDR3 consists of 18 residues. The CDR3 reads CASSQDVRTSGGTRTQYF. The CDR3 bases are TGTGCCAGCAGCCAAGACGTTCGGACTAGCGGGGGAACGAGGACGCAGTATTTT.

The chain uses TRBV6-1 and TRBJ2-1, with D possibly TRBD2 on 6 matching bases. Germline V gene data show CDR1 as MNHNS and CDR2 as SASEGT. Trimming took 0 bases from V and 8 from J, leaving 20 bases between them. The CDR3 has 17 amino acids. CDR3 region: CASSEAPLAPKEYEQFF. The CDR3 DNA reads TGTGCCAGCAGTGAAGCCCCACTAGCCCCCAAGGAATATGAGCAGTTCTTC.

CDR3 loop: CASSAGSAGTLYEQYF. CDR3 in DNA: TGTGCCAGCAGCGCGGGGAGTGCGGGGACCCTTTACGAGCAGTACTTC. V is TRBV5-4 and J is TRBJ2-7; TRBD2 might be the D (6 bases). The CDR3 consists of 16 residues. The V end lost 4 bases, the J end lost 4 bases, and 21 bases lay between the germline ends. Germline V gives CDR1 SGHNT, CDR2 YYREEE (reference sequence).

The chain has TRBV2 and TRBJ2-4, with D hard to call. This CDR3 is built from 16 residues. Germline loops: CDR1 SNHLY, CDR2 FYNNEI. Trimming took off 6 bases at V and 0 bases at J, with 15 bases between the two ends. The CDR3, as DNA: TGTGCCAGCAGCACGCTATCTCTCATAGCCAAAAACATTCAGTACTTC. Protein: CASSTLSLIAKNIQYF.

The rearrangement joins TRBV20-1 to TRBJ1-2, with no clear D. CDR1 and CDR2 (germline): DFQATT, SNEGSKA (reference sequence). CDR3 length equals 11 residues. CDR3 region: CSPKEGYGYTF. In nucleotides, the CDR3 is TGCAGCCCCAAGGAGGGCTATGGCTACACCTTC.

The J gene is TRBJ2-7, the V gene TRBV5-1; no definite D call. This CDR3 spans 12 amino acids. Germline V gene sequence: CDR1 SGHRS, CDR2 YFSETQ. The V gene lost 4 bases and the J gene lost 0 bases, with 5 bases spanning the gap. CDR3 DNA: TGCGCCAGCAGCCAAAACTCCTACGAGCAGTACTTC. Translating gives CASSQNSYEQYF.

The CDR3 nucleotides are TGTGCCAGCAGCCGGACTCAGAACAATGAGCAGTTCTTC. Translated: CASSRTQNNEQFF. This chain links TRBV7-6 with TRBJ2-1; D possibly corresponds to TRBD2 (5 bases). The CDR3 runs to 13 residues. Trimming took 5 bases from V and 5 from J, leaving 10 bases between them. Looked up from germline, CDR1 is SGHVS and CDR2 is FNYEAQ. The variable domain in full, with the rest retrieved from reference TRBV7-6 and TRBJ2-1, is GAGVSQSPRYKVTKRGQDVALRCDPISGHVSLYWYRQALGQGPEFLTYFNYEAQQDKSGLPNDRFSAERPEGSISTLTIQRTEQRDSAMYRCASSRTQNNEQFFGPGTRLTVL.

CDR3 DNA sequence: TGTGCCAGCAGCGTAGAAGCCTCCTCCTACGAGCAGTACTTC. Translated: CASSVEASSYEQYF. The gene calls are TRBV9 and TRBJ2-7, with D unclear. The germline V and J ends were trimmed by 0 bases and 0 bases, with 7 bases remaining between them. CDR3 length equals 14 residues. Per the germline V gene, CDR1 is SGDLS and CDR2 is YYNGEE.

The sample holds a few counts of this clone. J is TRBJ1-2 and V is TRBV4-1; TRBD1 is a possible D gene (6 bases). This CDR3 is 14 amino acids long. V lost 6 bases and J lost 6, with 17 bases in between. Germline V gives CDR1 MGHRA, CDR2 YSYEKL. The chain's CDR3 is CASRETGTKNGYTF. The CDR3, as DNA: TGCGCCAGCAGGGAGACCGGGACAAAGAATGGCTACACCTTC.